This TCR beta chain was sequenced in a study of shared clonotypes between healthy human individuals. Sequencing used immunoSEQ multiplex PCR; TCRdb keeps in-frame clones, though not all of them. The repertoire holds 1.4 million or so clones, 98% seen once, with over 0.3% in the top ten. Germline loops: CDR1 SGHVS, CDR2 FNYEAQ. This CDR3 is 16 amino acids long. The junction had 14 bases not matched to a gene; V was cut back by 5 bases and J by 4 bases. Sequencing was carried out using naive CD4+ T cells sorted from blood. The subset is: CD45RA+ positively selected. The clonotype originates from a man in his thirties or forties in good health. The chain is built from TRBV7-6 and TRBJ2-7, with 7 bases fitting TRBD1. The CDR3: CASSPEGRQGRYEQYF. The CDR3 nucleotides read TGTGCCAGCAGCCCCGAAGGGAGACAGGGACGATACGAGCAGTACTTC.